The 32 T cell receptor beta chains listed next were all sequenced from one sample in a study of CD8 T cells in Susac syndrome. RNA totalling roughly 0.5 to 1 ug underwent reverse transcription with random hexamers. One entry per CDR3 protein, called by TCRdb with MiXCR from the immunoSEQ multiplex PCR reads. The data hold roughly 200,000 distinct CDR3 sequences, with roughly 94% observed a single time. The specimen was CD4+ T cells from PBMCs. Every receptor here comes from a human donor with multiple sclerosis.

V is TRBV18 and J is TRBJ1-2; D is ambiguous. The CDR3 totals 16 residues. V was shortened by 3 bases and J by 7 bases, with 21 bases between the two germline ends. Germline V gene data show CDR1 as KGHSH and CDR2 as LQKENI. CDR3 protein: CASSPTLSLGLGGYTF. CDR3 in DNA: TGTGCCAGCTCACCGACTCTGTCTTTAGGGTTGGGTGGCTACACCTTC.

This sequence joins TRBV25-1 and TRBJ2-3, with D perhaps matching TRBD1 (6 bases). Germline V gene data show CDR1 as MGHDK and CDR2 as SYGVNS. The CDR3 spans 13 residues. The V gene lost 3 bases and the J gene lost 6 bases, with 10 bases spanning the gap. CDR3 DNA sequence: TGTGCCAGCAGTGAGCCAGGGGCCGATACGCAGTATTTT. Translating gives CASSEPGADTQYF.

The chain employs TRBV29-1 and TRBJ1-3; D not certain. V was shortened by 1 base and J by 1 base, with 5 bases between the two germline ends. CDR3 length: 13 amino acids. Germline CDR1 SQVTM, CDR2 ANQGSEA. DNA of the CDR3: TGCAGCGTTGAAGTATTGTCTGGAAACACCATATATTTT. Amino acid sequence: CSVEVLSGNTIYF.

The chain employs TRBV7-9 and TRBJ2-6, with D possibly matching TRBD2 (5 bases). Between the trimmed V and J ends, which lost 6 bases and 4 bases, there was a span of 13 bases. The CDR3 has 15 residues. CDR1 is SEHNR, CDR2 FQNEAQ, per germline (reference sequence). This chain's CDR3 is CASSHEGSGANVLTF. The CDR3 DNA follows: TGTGCCAGCAGTCACGAGGGCTCAGGGGCCAACGTCCTGACTTTC.

The gene calls are TRBV6-4 and TRBJ2-7; D is uncertain. V was trimmed by 9 bases and J by 2 bases, leaving 11 bases between them. The CDR3 runs 12 residues. Looked up from germline, CDR1 is MRHNA and CDR2 is SNTAGT. CDR3 bases: TGTGCCAGGCCGTGGGTCCCCTACGAGCAGTACTTC. Residues: CARPWVPYEQYF.

The chain combines TRBV7-2 with TRBJ1-1, with D unresolved. CDR3 length equals 13 residues. V shed 3 bases and J shed 0 bases, with 5 bases lying between them. The germline CDR1 and CDR2 sequences are SGHTA and FQGNSA. CDR3 bases: TGTGCCAGCAGCTTGTACATGAACACTGAAGCTTTCTTT. Its translation is CASSLYMNTEAFF.

The V gene is TRBV16, the J gene TRBJ2-5; D unclear. Deletions cut 2 bases from V and 2 bases from J, with 12 bases between. The CDR3 totals 15 residues. Germline CDR1 KGHSY, CDR2 FQNENV. CDR3 sequence reads: CASSQLGPHQETQYF. The CDR3, as DNA: TGTGCCAGCAGCCAACTAGGCCCACATCAAGAGACCCAGTACTTC.

The chain joins TRBV30 to TRBJ1-2, with a possible D match to TRBD1 (6 bases). V shed 5 bases and J shed 6 bases, with 13 bases lying between them. Germline CDR1 reads GTSNPN; CDR2 reads SVGIG (reference sequence). There are 12 residues in the CDR3. The CDR3 sequence: CAWERGADGYTF. The DNA of the CDR3 is TGTGCCTGGGAACGGGGGGCGGATGGCTACACCTTC.

This rearrangement joins TRBV15 to TRBJ1-5; no clear D gene. V lost 1 base to trimming and J lost 1 base, with 8 bases between them. The length of the CDR3 is 15 residues. Germline lookup yields CDR1 LNHNV and CDR2 YYDKDF (reference sequence). CDR3 DNA sequence: TGTGCCACCAGCAGAGTTGGGGTGAGCAATCAGCCCCAGCATTTT. Amino acids: CATSRVGVSNQPQHF.

This chain uses TRBV30 with TRBJ2-5; perhaps TRBD2 as D (6 bases). Germline V lookup: CDR1 GTSNPN, CDR2 SVGIG (reference sequence). The CDR3 is made up of 15 amino acids. Trimming pared 0 bases from V and 5 bases from J, leaving 16 bases between. The CDR3 spells CAWSVGSPGGETQYF. The CDR3 DNA reads as TGTGCCTGGAGTGTAGGGTCCCCAGGAGGGGAGACCCAGTACTTC.

The J gene is TRBJ1-4, the V gene TRBV20-1; D remains unclear. The CDR3 is 11 residues long. V lost 5 bases to trimming and J lost 5 bases, with 6 bases between them. The germline CDR1 and CDR2 sequences are DFQATT and SNEGSKA (reference sequence). CDR3 nucleotides: TGCAGTGCTGGAAACAATGAAAAACTGTTTTTT. This sequence encodes CSAGNNEKLFF.

V usage is TRBV30 and J usage is TRBJ1-2; D unresolved. Germline V gene lookup returns CDR1 GTSNPN and CDR2 SVGIG (reference sequence). V was trimmed by 3 bases and J by 4 bases, leaving 12 bases between them. CDR3 length equals 13 residues. CDR3 residues: CAWSIGFLYGYTF. CDR3 DNA sequence: TGTGCCTGGAGCATAGGATTCCTCTATGGCTACACCTTC. Complete variable domain (other parts from reference TRBV30 and TRBJ1-2): SQTIHQWPATLVQPVGSPLSLECTVEGTSNPNLYWYRQAAGRGLQLLFYSVGIGQISSEVPQNLSASRPQDRQFILSSKKLLLSDSGFYLCAWSIGFLYGYTFGSGTRLTVV.

V and J are TRBV9 and TRBJ2-3; no definite D call. The CDR3 loop spans 14 amino acids. Per the germline V gene, CDR1 is SGDLS and CDR2 is YYNGEE. V shed 3 bases and J shed 1 base, with 9 bases lying between them. CDR3 loop: CASSGPWGTDTQYF. Here the CDR3 DNA reads TGTGCCAGCAGCGGCCCATGGGGCACAGATACGCAGTATTTT. Together with reference TRBV9 and TRBJ2-3, the CDR3 gives the full variable domain: DSGVTQTPKHLITATGQRVTLRCSPRSGDLSVYWYQQSLDQGLQFLIQYYNGEERAKGNILERFSAQQFPDLHSELNLSSLELGDSALYFCASSGPWGTDTQYFGPGTRLTVL.

The gene calls are TRBV3-1 and TRBJ2-1; 8 bases match TRBD1. CDR3 length: 16 residues. The junction had 7 bases not matched to a gene; V was cut back by 4 bases and J by 2 bases. The germline CDR1 and CDR2 sequences are LGHDT and YNNKEL (reference sequence). The CDR3, as DNA: TGTGCCAGCAGCCCTTACTCGACAGGGGCCTACAATGAGCAGTTCTTC. The encoded protein is CASSPYSTGAYNEQFF.

The rearrangement joins TRBV3-1 to TRBJ1-2; 8 bases are a match to TRBD1. Germline V gene data show CDR1 as LGHDT and CDR2 as YNNKEL (reference sequence). The CDR3 covers 15 residues. J was trimmed by 5 bases and V by 1 base; bases with no gene match: 6. CDR3 sequence reads: CASSQAQGARYGYTF. CDR3 sequence (DNA): TGTGCCAGCAGCCAAGCCCAGGGGGCGAGGTATGGCTACACCTTC.

This clonotype turned up a few times. This chain connects TRBV30 to TRBJ2-5, with unresolved D. The CDR3 is 14 residues long. The germline V and J ends were trimmed by 0 bases and 4 bases, with 12 bases remaining between them. Germline values: CDR1 GTSNPN, CDR2 SVGIG (reference sequence). The CDR3 DNA reads as TGTGCCTGGAGTGTAAGTGGGGTTGGAGAGACCCAGTACTTC. Encoded protein: CAWSVSGVGETQYF.

This clonotype has a single count. The rearrangement joins TRBV5-1 to TRBJ2-3; 7 bases align to TRBD2. The ends lost 4 bases at V and 11 bases at J; junction bases unmatched: 7. Looked up from germline, CDR1 is SGHRS and CDR2 is YFSETQ. The CDR3 totals 12 residues. The CDR3 sequence is CASSPGGEGQYF. DNA for the CDR3: TGCGCCAGCAGCCCCGGCGGGGAGGGGCAGTATTTT.

This clonotype was counted a single time. This chain joins TRBV29-1 and TRBJ1-1; D ambiguous. The germline V gene has CDR1 SQVTM and CDR2 ANQGSEA. The V end lost 3 bases, the J end lost 1 base, and 6 bases lay between the germline ends. The CDR3 extends over 12 amino acids. The CDR3 nucleotides read TGCAGCGTTGATCAGACGAACACTGAAGCTTTCTTT. It encodes CSVDQTNTEAFF.

V usage is TRBV5-6 and J usage is TRBJ2-3; D ambiguous. The germline gives CDR1 SGHDT, CDR2 YYEEEE. Trimming stripped 4 bases from V and 5 bases from J, with 8 bases between. The CDR3 spans 12 residues. CDR3 nucleotides: TGTGCCAGCAGCCTGACAAAAGATACGCAGTATTTT. This codes for CASSLTKDTQYF.

The rearrangement joins TRBV4-2 to TRBJ2-1, with unresolved D. The ends were cut back, 0 bases at V and 7 bases at J, with 16 bases in the middle. From germline, CDR1 is LGHNA and CDR2 YNFKEQ. This CDR3 spans 16 amino acids. The CDR3 spells CASSQERNSLYNEQFF. CDR3 bases: TGTGCCAGCAGCCAAGAACGGAACTCCCTTTATAATGAGCAGTTCTTC.

The V and J genes are TRBV3-1 and TRBJ2-3, with 10 bases lining up with TRBD1. The CDR3 consists of 18 residues. Germline CDR1 LGHDT, CDR2 YNNKEL (reference sequence). With 2 bases clipped from V and 4 bases from J, the junction kept 12 bases outside the gene matches. The CDR3 DNA reads as TGTGCCAGCAGCCAACGGGCGAAAGGGACAGGGGTCCCAGATACGCAGTATTTT. Protein sequence: CASSQRAKGTGVPDTQYF.

The CDR3 region has the DNA TGTGCCAGCATGAATCGTCCTAATGAAAAACTGTTTTTT. Its translation is CASMNRPNEKLFF. V is TRBV6-6 and J is TRBJ1-4; no reliable D call. The CDR3 length is 13 residues. V dropped 7 bases and J dropped 3 bases, with 9 bases sitting between them. Germline loops: CDR1 MNHNY, CDR2 SVGAGI (reference sequence).

The V call is TRBV20-1, the J call TRBJ2-3; 13 nucleotides align to TRBD2. The CDR3 consists of 15 residues. Germline V gene data show CDR1 as DFQATT and CDR2 as SNEGSKA (reference sequence). Trimming took 6 bases from V and 0 from J; bases not matched to a gene: 3. The CDR3 bases are TGCAGTGCCGGGACTAGCGGGGTTAGCACAGATACGCAGTATTTT. This translates into CSAGTSGVSTDTQYF.

The J gene is TRBJ1-6, the V gene TRBV27; no reliable D call. Germline CDR1 reads MNHEY; CDR2 reads SMNVEV (reference sequence). Deletions cut 4 bases from V and 11 bases from J, with 3 bases between. This CDR3 is 10 amino acids long. CDR3 DNA sequence: TGTGCCAGCAGTTCCCCACCCCTCCACTTT. As protein: CASSSPPLHF.

The rearrangement uses TRBV12-3 or TRBV12-4 and TRBJ1-5; the D is unclear. V lost 0 bases, J lost 4 bases, and 4 bases lay in between. The CDR3 runs to 13 residues. CDR3 coding DNA: TGTGCCAGCAGTTTAGCGGCGAATCAGCCCCAGCATTTT. Translation gives CASSLAANQPQHF.

V and J are TRBV11-2 and TRBJ2-3; 9 bases fit TRBD2. The CDR3 loop spans 18 amino acids. Germline assignment: CDR1 SGHAT and CDR2 FQNNGV. V lost 3 bases and J lost 1; bases outside the gene matches: 11. The CDR3 protein is CASSLGFLAGPRTDTQYF. The CDR3, as DNA: TGTGCCAGCAGCTTGGGATTTCTAGCGGGGCCACGCACAGATACGCAGTATTTT.

V usage is TRBV29-1 and J usage is TRBJ2-1; TRBD1 matches 8 bases. Germline assignment: CDR1 SQVTM and CDR2 ANQGSEA. The CDR3 has 14 amino acids. CDR3 amino acids: CSTLGRGRFNEQFF. CDR3 in DNA: TGCAGTACACTGGGCAGGGGGCGCTTCAATGAGCAGTTCTTC.

The table lists this clonotype with a count of one. The chain joins TRBV6-1 to TRBJ2-7; D is perhaps TRBD2 (6 bases). V shed 1 base and J shed 5 bases, with 15 bases lying between them. The CDR3 runs to 15 residues. CDR1 and CDR2 (germline): MNHNS, SASEGT. The chain's CDR3 is CASSEVASDVHEQYF. Written as DNA, the CDR3 is TGTGCCAGCAGTGAAGTGGCTAGCGACGTCCACGAGCAGTACTTC.

This chain joins TRBV18 and TRBJ1-6; D not certain. V was pared by 2 bases and J by 9 bases, with 8 bases between. Germline CDR1 reads KGHSH; CDR2 reads LQKENI. The CDR3 spans 13 residues. CDR3 nucleotide sequence: TGTGCCAGCTCACCAGGAGCAGGTTCACCCCTCCACTTT. Translated, it gives CASSPGAGSPLHF.

V usage is TRBV20-1 and J usage is TRBJ1-1, with D unresolved. The CDR3 is 14 amino acids. Germline V CDR1 and CDR2: DFQATT, SNEGSKA (reference sequence). V dropped 5 bases and J dropped 5 bases, with 18 bases sitting between them. The chain's CDR3 is CSALPLGEWTEAFF. DNA for the CDR3: TGCAGTGCTCTTCCCCTTGGGGAGTGGACTGAAGCTTTCTTT.

This chain uses TRBV7-3 with TRBJ2-1; D possibly uses TRBD1 or TRBD2 (5 bases each). The length of the CDR3 is 14 residues. Germline loops: CDR1 SGHTA, CDR2 FQGTGA. V was clipped by 5 bases and J by 0 bases, with 8 bases between them. CDR3 coding DNA: TGTGCCAGCAGCCAGGGACGCTCCTACAATGAGCAGTTCTTC. Translation: CASSQGRSYNEQFF.

The DNA of the CDR3 is TGTGCCAGCAGTTCCGGACAGGGGTCATGGCCCGAGCAGTACGTC. This translates into CASSSGQGSWPEQYV. V gene TRBV6-5 combines with J gene TRBJ2-7; TRBD1 matches at 9 bases. J lost 6 bases, V lost 4 bases, and 10 bases had no gene match. CDR3 length: 15 amino acids. CDR1 is MNHEY and CDR2 is SVGAGI in the germline V gene.